A selection of T cell receptor beta chains follows, all from one sample in a study of blood T cell repertoires in COVID-19. Measured with immunoSEQ multiplex PCR; TCRdb has only the in-frame clones, and not every one. This sample has hundreds of thousands of clones, with roughly 90% found just once. Sequenced material: PBMCs or T cells enriched from blood (not recorded which). The origin of the receptors is a middle-aged woman who had recovered from COVID-19. Both conserved end residues are part of each CDR3. The order of the fields is D gene, clone size, J gene, V gene, CDR3 protein, CDR3 DNA. A D gene is named only where the DNA matches it firmly. Not all rows give a size; the values are once, few, many and, for expanded clones, a class.

>TRBD1|-|TRBJ2-7|TRBV7-2
CASSSTGGTYEQYF
TGTGCCAGCAGCTCGACAGGGGGGACCTACGAGCAGTACTTC
>-|-|TRBJ1-3|TRBV11-3
CASSLGTNPGNTIYF
TGTGCCAGCAGCTTGGGGACAAATCCTGGAAACACCATATATTTT
>TRBD1|-|TRBJ1-1|TRBV19
CASLLRDRGRADTEAFF
TGTGCCAGCCTACTCCGGGACAGGGGGCGCGCGGACACTGAAGCTTTCTTT
>-|few|TRBJ1-6|TRBV27
CASSPRGGTLHF
TGTGCCAGCAGCCCGCGCGGGGGGACCCTCCACTTT
>-|-|TRBJ2-5|TRBV24-1
CATSDPRERIKSQETQYF
TGTGCCACCAGTGATCCCCGGGAGAGAATAAAGAGCCAAGAGACCCAGTACTTC
>TRBD1|-|TRBJ1-1|TRBV10-1
CATSRDRRVGAFF
TGCGCCACCAGCCGGGACAGGAGGGTTGGAGCTTTCTTT
>-|-|TRBJ2-5|TRBV30
CAWSSVQETQYF
TGTGCCTGGAGTAGCGTCCAAGAGACCCAGTACTTC
>TRBD1|-|TRBJ1-5|TRBV19
CASSTGQGSQPQHF
TGTGCCAGTAGTACGGGACAGGGAAGTCAGCCCCAGCATTTT
>TRBD2|-|TRBJ2-3|TRBV28
CASSGSGGLADTQYF
TGTGCCAGCAGTGGTAGCGGGGGGCTCGCAGATACGCAGTATTTT
>-|-|TRBJ2-7|TRBV5-4
CASSPGTLPYEQYF
TGTGCCAGCAGCCCCGGGACTCTCCCCTACGAGCAGTACTTC
>-|-|TRBJ1-6|TRBV9
CASSRAGRGYNSPLHF
TGTGCCAGCAGCCGAGCTGGGAGGGGCTATAATTCACCCCTCCACTTT
>-|once|TRBJ1-2|TRBV27
CASSRAGGTWGYTF
TGTGCCAGCAGTCGTGCGGGCGGGACCTGGGGCTACACCTTC
>TRBD2|-|TRBJ2-7|TRBV7-8
CASSLTSGSYEQYF
TGTGCCAGCAGCTTAACTAGCGGGAGCTACGAGCAGTACTTC
>-|-|TRBJ1-4|TRBV19
CASSQLPGATNEKLFF
TGTGCCAGTAGTCAACTCCCGGGGGCAACTAATGAAAAACTGTTTTTT
>-|-|TRBJ2-4|TRBV9
CASSPDTLAKNIQYF
TGTGCCAGCAGCCCCGACACTTTAGCCAAAAACATTCAGTACTTC
>TRBD1|-|TRBJ1-2|TRBV5-1
CASSFTTTGDHGYTF
TGCGCCAGCAGCTTCACAACAACAGGGGACCATGGCTACACCTTC
>TRBD1|-|TRBJ2-6|TRBV5-8
CASSFGQGYLSGANVLTF
TGTGCCAGCAGCTTCGGACAGGGATATCTCTCTGGGGCCAACGTCCTGACTTTC
>-|-|TRBJ1-1|TRBV7-2
CASSSEGRGTEAFF
TGTGCCAGCAGCTCGGAGGGTAGGGGAACTGAAGCTTTCTTT
>-|-|TRBJ2-1|TRBV5-1
CASSLAGDFWRSSYNEQFF
TGCGCCAGCAGCTTGGCCGGGGACTTCTGGAGGAGCTCCTACAATGAGCAGTTCTTC
>-|-|TRBJ1-1|TRBV28
CASGLGTNTEAFF
TGTGCCAGCGGGCTCGGGACAAACACTGAAGCTTTCTTT
>TRBD1|-|TRBJ2-7|TRBV7-8
CASSLGGTGNYEQYF
TGTGCCAGCAGCTTAGGGGGGACAGGGAACTACGAGCAGTACTTC
>TRBD2|-|TRBJ2-2|TRBV7-2
CASSLGGYTGELFF
TGTGCCAGCAGCTTGGGAGGGTACACCGGGGAGCTGTTTTTT
>TRBD1|-|TRBJ2-5|TRBV4-2
CASSQDGGQAASETQYF
TGTGCCAGCAGCCAAGATGGGGGACAGGCAGCATCAGAGACCCAGTACTTC
>-|-|TRBJ2-7|TRBV7-8
CASTPGHKAIYEQYF
TGTGCCAGCACCCCGGGACACAAAGCCATATACGAGCAGTACTTC